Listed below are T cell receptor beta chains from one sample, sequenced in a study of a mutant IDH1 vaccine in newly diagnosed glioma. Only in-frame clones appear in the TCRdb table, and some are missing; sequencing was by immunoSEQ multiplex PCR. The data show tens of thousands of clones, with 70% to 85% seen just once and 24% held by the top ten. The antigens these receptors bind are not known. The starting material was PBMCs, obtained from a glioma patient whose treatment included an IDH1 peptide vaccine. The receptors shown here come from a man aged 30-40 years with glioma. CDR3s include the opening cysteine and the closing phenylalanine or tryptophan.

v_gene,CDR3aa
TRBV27,CASREVAGTLSNEQFF
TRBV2,CASSEGQGVYEQYF
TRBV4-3,CASSQDSINSPLHF
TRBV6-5,CASSRLQSRGEAFF
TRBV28,CASSNTIAGEDNEQFF
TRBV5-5,CASSYYRDEQYF
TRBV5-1,CASSLGPYYNSPLHF
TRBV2,CASSNAPDYEQYF
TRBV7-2,CASSPPRQGQNTEAFF
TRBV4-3,CASSQESAGVPYYGYTF
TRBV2,CASSLSSGTNYGYTF
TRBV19,CASSIDSRANQPQHF
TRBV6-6,CASTLTGDTEAFF
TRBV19,CASSMMTGGQETQYF
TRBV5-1,CASSLSSDTYEQYF
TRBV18,CASSPRGQGDVLSGYTF
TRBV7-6,CASRLLGNTEAFF
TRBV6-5,CASRNRGRRGEKLFF
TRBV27,CASSRGGVDEQFF
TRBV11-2,CASSLDRSRIREQYF
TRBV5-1,CASSLVGTPFYEQYF
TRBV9,CASSPRYEQYF
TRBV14,CASSQDRHTQYF
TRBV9,CASSQGGQGSEQYF
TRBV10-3,CATAVGLGNTIYF
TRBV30,CAWRATGGEREGYEQYF
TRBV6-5,CASMKGGTSYEQYF
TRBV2,CASMTERGIYNEQFF
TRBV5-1,CASSPGDEKLFF
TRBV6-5,CASSYRDPHTGELFF
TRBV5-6,CASSSRDRGNQPQHF
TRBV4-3,CASSQDRGEQYF
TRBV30,CAWSVLGETQYF
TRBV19,CASSTPPGEQFF
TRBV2,CASTKEAGGEKLFF
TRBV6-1,CASSEAGTGPYEQYF
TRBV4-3,CASSHLALSSYNEQFF
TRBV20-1,CSARDYGYTF
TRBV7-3,CASSLNPGGPGANVLTF
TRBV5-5,CASSPDRRAQPQHF
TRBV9,CASSVGPGQGQETQYF
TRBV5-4,CASSMGLAGNVNEQFF
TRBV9,CASSRGGDATNEKLFF
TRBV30,CAWNRMASYGYTF
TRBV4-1,CASSQRDSPPPAYNEQFF
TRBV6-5,CASMLGRDVDEQYF
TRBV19,CASQDRNSPLHF
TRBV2,CASSNERGVKGSSSYEQYF
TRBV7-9,CASTPTDSYNEQFF
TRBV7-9,CASSSRLTDTQYF